The present T cell receptor beta chain was sequenced within a study of identical twins. Details on this clonotype: Its antigen is not known.

General study findings and limits: Excess sharing by twins proved weaker in beta out-of-frame sequences. Insertions were reduced in abundant cord blood beta clonotypes but not in memory repertoires.

Unique molecular identifiers were present on the cDNA, which also gained a universal primer site by template switching. Using its own MiXCR run on the 5' RACE reads, TCRdb lists one record per CDR3 protein. Of roughly 490,000 distinct CDR3 sequences in the sample, over 11% were seen once. Looked up from germline, CDR1 is DFQATT and CDR2 is SNEGSKA (reference sequence). The CDR3 has 15 amino acids. V dropped 2 bases and J dropped 3; count of bases not matched to a gene: 9. Another study also made use of these data, one on yellow fever vaccine responses in identical twins.

Sample: CD4+ T cells sorted from blood. The source is a young woman in good health. This chain joins TRBV20-1 and TRBJ2-7; 8 positions match TRBD2. The CDR3 is CSARSGTGGDYEQYF. In DNA form, the CDR3 reads TGCAGTGCTAGATCCGGGACCGGGGGGGACTACGAGCAGTACTTC.